Following are 24 T cell receptor beta chains from one sample sequenced in a study of shared clonotypes between healthy human individuals. Data came from immunoSEQ multiplex PCR; TCRdb stores just in-frame clones and leaves some out. The sample carries some 2.3 million clones, 85% to 95% recorded once. The sequenced material came from naive CD4+ T cells from PBMCs. Subset specified: CD45RA+ positively selected. These receptors came from a man aged 18 to 30 in good health. Some clones in this sample may be carry-over from other donors' samples.

This rearrangement joins TRBV5-1 to TRBJ2-7, with 8 bases fitting TRBD2. J lost 5 bases, V lost 7 bases, and 14 bases had no gene match. The CDR3 covers 15 residues. Germline V CDR1 and CDR2: SGHRS, YFSETQ. The CDR3, as DNA: TGCGCCAGCCGGCGGGGGATTAGCGGGACCCACGAGCAGTACTTC. This encodes CASRRGISGTHEQYF. The full variable domain, its missing parts supplied by reference TRBV5-1 and TRBJ2-7, is KAGVTQTPRYLIKTRGQQVTLSCSPISGHRSVSWYQQTPGQGLQFLFEYFSETQRNKGNFPGRFSGRQFSNSRSEMNVSTLELGDSALYLCASRRGISGTHEQYFGPGTRLTVT.

V gene TRBV27 combines with J gene TRBJ2-7; 7 bases match TRBD1. Germline CDR1 MNHEY, CDR2 SMNVEV (reference sequence). The CDR3 loop spans 12 amino acids. Germline trimming cut 6 bases from V and 7 bases from J; bases unmatched to any gene: 6. CDR3: CASRRQGGEQYF. The CDR3 DNA follows: TGTGCCAGCAGAAGACAGGGTGGGGAGCAGTACTTC.

The chain combines TRBV6-6 with TRBJ2-7; D remains ambiguous. Germline lookup yields CDR1 MNHNY and CDR2 SVGAGI (reference sequence). CDR3 size: 14 residues. V shed 3 bases and J shed 3 bases, with 12 bases lying between them. DNA of the CDR3: TGTGCCAGCAGTTATTCGGCACAGAACTACGAGCAGTACTTC. Its protein is CASSYSAQNYEQYF.

The V and J genes are TRBV2 and TRBJ2-2; D call uncertain. The CDR3 is 15 amino acids. Trimming shortened V by 4 bases and J by 3 bases, and 12 bases separated the two germline ends. CDR1 SNHLY and CDR2 FYNNEI come from the germline V gene. The CDR3 region is CASSVSMTYTGELFF. The DNA for the CDR3 is TGTGCCAGCAGTGTATCCATGACGTACACCGGGGAGCTGTTTTTT.

A single count supports this clone. The CDR3 here is CASSWVTSPDTGELFF. The CDR3 DNA follows: TGTGCCAGCAGCTGGGTGACGAGTCCGGACACCGGGGAGCTGTTTTTT. This rearrangement joins TRBV7-2 to TRBJ2-2; unclear D gene. Germline V gene sequence: CDR1 SGHTA, CDR2 FQGNSA. This CDR3 has 16 amino acids. With 4 bases removed from V and 3 bases from J, the gap between germline ends came to 15 bases.

Turning to this clone: The sample contains more than one DNA sequence encoding this CDR3. The chain has TRBV29-1 and TRBJ2-7; TRBD2 aligns across 9 bases. This CDR3 is built from 13 residues. CDR1 SQVTM and CDR2 ANQGSEA come from the germline V gene. The ends lost 5 bases at V and 2 bases at J; junction bases unmatched: 4. CDR3 in amino acids: CSVRGRATYEQYF. DNA for the CDR3: TGCAGCGTTCGCGGGAGGGCTACCTACGAGCAGTACTTC.

The CDR3 DNA reads as TGTGCCAGCTCACCACTTGCGCTAGCGGGAGTCGCAGATACGCAGTATTTT. Amino acid sequence: CASSPLALAGVADTQYF. The rearrangement joins TRBV18 to TRBJ2-3; 10 bases fit TRBD2. The germline V gene encodes CDR1 KGHSH and CDR2 LQKENI. Losses at the gene ends were 1 base for V and 4 bases for J; bases not matched to a gene: 8. The CDR3 is 17 residues long.

The chain has TRBV14 and TRBJ2-3; perhaps TRBD1 as D (5 bases). Germline CDR1 SGHDN, CDR2 FVKESK. CDR3 length: 15 residues. V lost 0 bases, J lost 2 bases, and 9 bases lay in between. This chain's CDR3 is CASSQERGATDTQYF. The CDR3 region has the DNA TGTGCCAGCAGCCAAGAAAGGGGTGCCACAGATACGCAGTATTTT.

The CDR3 reads CASSLAPPTSGSDEQYF. The CDR3 DNA is TGTGCCAGCAGCTTAGCCCCTCCGACTAGCGGGAGTGACGAGCAGTACTTC. The chain is built from TRBV11-2 and TRBJ2-7; TRBD2 matches at 12 bases. V was clipped by 1 base and J by 5 bases; unmatched bases: 9. The CDR3 loop spans 17 amino acids. The germline V gene encodes CDR1 SGHAT and CDR2 FQNNGV. The variable domain in full, completed from reference TRBV11-2 and TRBJ2-7, reads EAGVAQSPRYKIIEKRQSVAFWCNPISGHATLYWYQQILGQGPKLLIQFQNNGVVDDSQLPKDRFSAERLKGVDSTLKIQPAKLEDSAVYLCASSLAPPTSGSDEQYFGPGTRLTVT.

The sample holds one count of this clone. This chain uses TRBV27 with TRBJ1-5; D is ambiguous. In germline, CDR1 is MNHEY, CDR2 SMNVEV (reference sequence). The CDR3 loop spans 14 amino acids. V lost 3 bases and J lost 2, with 8 bases in between. The CDR3 protein is CASSFGVGNQPQHF. The DNA of the CDR3 is TGTGCCAGCAGTTTTGGTGTGGGCAATCAGCCCCAGCATTTT.

This sequence joins TRBV5-6 and TRBJ2-7, with 12 bases lining up with TRBD2. CDR1 is SGHDT and CDR2 is YYEEEE in the germline V gene. The CDR3 covers 14 residues. J was trimmed by 6 bases and V by 4 bases; bases with no gene match: 5. CDR3 nucleotides: TGTGCCAGCAGCCCGACTAGCGGGAGTGCCGAGCAGTACTTC. This gives the protein CASSPTSGSAEQYF.

The sample holds one count of this clone. The genes are TRBV2 and TRBJ2-5; D is unclear. Germline V lookup: CDR1 SNHLY, CDR2 FYNNEI. V shed 2 bases and J shed 5 bases, with 18 bases lying between them. This CDR3 region has 16 residues. The CDR3 sequence is CASSERVRPPRETQYF. Here the CDR3 DNA reads TGTGCCAGCAGTGAACGAGTACGGCCCCCGCGGGAGACCCAGTACTTC.

The V gene is TRBV28, the J gene TRBJ1-2, with D maybe TRBD1 (5 bases). The CDR3 loop spans 16 amino acids. The V gene lost 6 bases and the J gene lost 4 bases, with 21 bases spanning the gap. CDR1 and CDR2 from the germline V gene are MDHEN and SYDVKM. The DNA for the CDR3 is TGTGCCAGCAGCCCTTATTTTGACAGACTACGCTATGGCTACACCTTC. Translating it yields CASSPYFDRLRYGYTF.

This clone came up once. The V gene is TRBV6-5, the J gene TRBJ2-7, with D perhaps being TRBD1 or TRBD2 (5 bases each). The CDR3 loop spans 15 amino acids. Germline loops: CDR1 MNHEY, CDR2 SVGAGI. Trimming removed 6 bases from V and 5 bases from J, with 20 bases in between. In DNA, the CDR3 is TGTGCCAGCAGGGACACGCCCCGGGGTAATGACGAGCAGTACTTC. This translates into CASRDTPRGNDEQYF.

The chain joins TRBV5-4 to TRBJ2-2; D possibly corresponds to TRBD2 (5 bases). Germline CDR1 is SGHNT and CDR2 is YYREEE (reference sequence). This CDR3 has 13 amino acids. V gave up 5 bases and J gave up 5 bases, with 10 bases separating them. The CDR3 DNA sequence: TGTGCCAGCAGTTCTCGGGGAACCGGGGAGCTGTTTTTT. Its translation: CASSSRGTGELFF.

Remarks on this clone: Other DNA sequences in this specimen translate into the identical CDR3. The chain links TRBV7-2 to TRBJ2-3; D is unresolved. The germline V and J ends were trimmed by 5 bases and 0 bases, with 3 bases remaining between them. CDR3 length: 12 residues. Germline V gene sequence: CDR1 SGHTA, CDR2 FQGNSA. DNA of the CDR3: TGTGCCAGCAGCGGTAGCACAGATACGCAGTATTTT. Its translation is CASSGSTDTQYF.

The chain employs TRBV5-1 and TRBJ2-5; 11 bases map to TRBD1. This CDR3 has 18 amino acids. J gave up 5 bases and V 1 base, and 13 bases lay outside the gene matches. Germline V lookup: CDR1 SGHRS, CDR2 YFSETQ. CDR3 sequence (DNA): TGCGCCAGCAGCTTGACAGGGGACAGGGGGGACCGTGGTGAGACCCAGTACTTC. Protein: CASSLTGDRGDRGETQYF.

The rearrangement links TRBV2 to TRBJ2-1, with D hard to call. The CDR3 extends over 14 amino acids. V was shortened by 6 bases and J by 5 bases, with 14 bases between the two germline ends. Germline V CDR1 and CDR2: SNHLY, FYNNEI. This chain's CDR3 is CASRRLNTNNEQFF. The CDR3, as DNA: TGTGCCAGCAGGCGACTGAACACCAACAATGAGCAGTTCTTC.

This chain joins TRBV4-1 and TRBJ1-2; D is possibly TRBD1 (5 bases). V was shortened by 4 bases and J by 5 bases, with 17 bases between the two germline ends. The CDR3 contains 15 residues. Germline V gene sequence: CDR1 MGHRA, CDR2 YSYEKL. The CDR3 bases are TGCGCCAGCAGCCGGCTCTCCGGGACCCCATATGGCTACACCTTC. It encodes CASSRLSGTPYGYTF.

V usage is TRBV15 and J usage is TRBJ2-2; D gene ambiguous. CDR1 LNHNV and CDR2 YYDKDF come from the germline V gene (reference sequence). The V and J ends lost 6 bases and 4 bases respectively, with 12 bases between them. The CDR3 contains 14 residues. The CDR3: CATRPPLVTGELFF. DNA for the CDR3: TGTGCCACCAGACCGCCGCTAGTCACCGGGGAGCTGTTTTTT.

This clone was found once. The chain joins TRBV5-4 to TRBJ2-5, with TRBD1 identical over 8 bases. This CDR3 contains 16 residues. Trimming removed 3 bases from V and 5 bases from J; junction bases left unmatched: 12. The germline V gene has CDR1 SGHNT and CDR2 YYREEE (reference sequence). The CDR3, as DNA: TGTGCCAGCAGCTCCCTGAAGACAGGGGCGGTGGAGACCCAGTACTTC. This encodes CASSSLKTGAVETQYF.

J is TRBJ2-7 and V is TRBV6-1, with D possibly matching TRBD1 (6 bases). The CDR3 has 13 residues. In germline, CDR1 is MNHNS, CDR2 SASEGT. Trimming took off 10 bases at V and 3 bases at J, with 16 bases between the two ends. The CDR3 is CATHRVPVYEQYF. The DNA of the CDR3 is TGTGCCACCCACAGGGTCCCAGTCTACGAGCAGTACTTC.

The chain recombines TRBV7-4 with TRBJ2-7; tentative D call: TRBD1 (6 bases). The CDR3 runs 13 residues. Germline V gene data show CDR1 as SGHVT and CDR2 as SQSDAQ. Trimming removed 8 bases at V and 5 bases at J, with 16 bases between. The DNA of the CDR3 is TGTGCCAGCTCCCCCCTCAGGGGCCACGAGCAGTACTTC. Translation: CASSPLRGHEQYF.

CDR3 nucleotides: TGCAGCGTTGTTCAATCAGGACGATCTGGAAACACCATATATTTT. Protein: CSVVQSGRSGNTIYF. The chain employs TRBV29-1 and TRBJ1-3; no clear D. CDR3 length: 15 amino acids. Trimming pared 4 bases from V and 1 base from J, leaving 14 bases between. The germline V gene has CDR1 SQVTM and CDR2 ANQGSEA.